This T cell receptor (beta chain) came from a study of blood T cell repertoires in COVID-19. As for the study in general: The United States, Italy and Spain were the sources of the acute and convalescent COVID-19 samples. From T cells, B-cell-depleted T cells, or PBMCs came the material, which was cDNA or gDNA.

The length of the CDR3 is 15 residues. CDR1 is MDHEN, CDR2 SYDVKM, per germline. V dropped 2 bases and J dropped 0 bases, with 8 bases sitting between them. Source study methods: Estimated nucleated cell counts came from reference gene primer amplification. Here immunoSEQ multiplex PCR was the method, and the copy in TCRdb shows in-frame clones only, minus some. The V and J calls and clone size are taken from that table; D and trimming were inferred from the DNA. The table has around 210,000 clones, 88% seen once. This TCR derives from a man aged 18 to 30 with active or convalescent COVID-19. The rearrangement joins TRBV28 to TRBJ1-3; D gene ambiguous. The sequenced material came from peripheral blood. CDR3 sequence (DNA): TGTGCCAGCAGTTTACCCTCCGGCTCTGGAAACACCATATATTTT. It is translated as CASSLPSGSGNTIYF.